This T cell receptor (beta chain) was recorded in a study of identical twins. TCRdb reprocessed the 5' RACE reads via MiXCR and lists one record per CDR3 protein. The sample carries about 720,000 distinct CDR3 sequences, around a sixth recorded once. Per the germline V gene, CDR1 is SGHNT and CDR2 is YENEEA. CDR3 length: 14 amino acids. Trimming removed 6 bases from V and 6 bases from J, with 18 bases in between. These data were also filed under a second study, of T cells expressing NK-cell markers.

The material sequenced was PBMCs. This chain joins TRBV11-3 and TRBJ2-7; D may be TRBD1 (6 bases). The sequence came from a young woman in good health. CDR3: CASRPRTGFAEQYF. The CDR3 DNA reads as TGTGCCAGCAGGCCACGCACAGGGTTTGCCGAGCAGTACTTC.